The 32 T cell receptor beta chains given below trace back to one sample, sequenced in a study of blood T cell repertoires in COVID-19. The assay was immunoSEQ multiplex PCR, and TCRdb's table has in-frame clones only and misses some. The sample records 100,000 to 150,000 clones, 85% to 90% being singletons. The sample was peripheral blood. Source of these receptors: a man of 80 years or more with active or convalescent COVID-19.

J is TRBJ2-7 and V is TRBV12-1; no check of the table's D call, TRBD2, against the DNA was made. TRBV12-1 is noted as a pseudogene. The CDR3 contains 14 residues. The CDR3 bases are TGTGCCAGCAGCGCCGGACTAGCGGACTACGAGCAGTACTTC. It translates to CASSAGLADYEQYF.

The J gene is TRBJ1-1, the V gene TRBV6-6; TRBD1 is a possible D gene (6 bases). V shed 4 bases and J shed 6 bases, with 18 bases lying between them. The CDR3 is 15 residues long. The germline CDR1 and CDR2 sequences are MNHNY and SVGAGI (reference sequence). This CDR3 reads CASSFPGGGTPEAFF. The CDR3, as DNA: TGTGCCAGCAGTTTCCCGGGAGGGGGGACGCCTGAAGCTTTCTTT.

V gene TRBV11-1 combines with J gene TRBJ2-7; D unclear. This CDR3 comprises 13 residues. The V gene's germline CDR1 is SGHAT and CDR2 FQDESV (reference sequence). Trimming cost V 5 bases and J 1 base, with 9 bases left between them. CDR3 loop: CASSPRLSYEQYF. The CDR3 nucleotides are TGTGCCAGCAGCCCTCGACTTTCCTACGAGCAGTACTTC.

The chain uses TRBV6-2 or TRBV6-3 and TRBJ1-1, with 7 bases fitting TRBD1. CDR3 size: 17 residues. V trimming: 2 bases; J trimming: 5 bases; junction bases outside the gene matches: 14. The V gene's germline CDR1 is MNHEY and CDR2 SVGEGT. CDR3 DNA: TGTGCCAGCAGTTACGAGACAGGGCGAGGGGCTTTGACTGAAGCTTTCTTT. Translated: CASSYETGRGALTEAFF.

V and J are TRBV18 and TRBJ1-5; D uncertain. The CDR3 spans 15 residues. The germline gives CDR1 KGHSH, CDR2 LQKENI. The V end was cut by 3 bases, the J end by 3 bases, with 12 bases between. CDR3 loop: CASSPSVGLNQPQHF. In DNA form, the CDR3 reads TGTGCCAGCTCACCTAGTGTTGGGCTCAATCAGCCCCAGCATTTT.

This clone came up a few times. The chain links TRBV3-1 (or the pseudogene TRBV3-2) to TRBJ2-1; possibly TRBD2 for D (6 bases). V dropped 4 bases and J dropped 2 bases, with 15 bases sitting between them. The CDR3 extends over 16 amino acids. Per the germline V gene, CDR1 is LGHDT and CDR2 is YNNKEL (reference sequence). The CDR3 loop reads CASSLGNLATYNEQFF. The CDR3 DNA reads TGTGCCAGCAGCCTTGGAAATCTAGCGACCTACAATGAGCAGTTCTTC.

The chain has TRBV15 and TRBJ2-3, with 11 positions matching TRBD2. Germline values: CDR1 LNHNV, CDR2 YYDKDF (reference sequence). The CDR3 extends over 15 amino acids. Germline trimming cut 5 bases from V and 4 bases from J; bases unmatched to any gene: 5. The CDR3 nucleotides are TGTGCCACCAGCGGGATAGCGGGAGGGGCAGATACGCAGTATTTT. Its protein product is CATSGIAGGADTQYF.

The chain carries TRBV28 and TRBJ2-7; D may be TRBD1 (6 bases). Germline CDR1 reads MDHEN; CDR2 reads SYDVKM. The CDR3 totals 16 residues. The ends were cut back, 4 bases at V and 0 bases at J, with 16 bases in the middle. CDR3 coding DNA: TGTGCCAGCAGTTCCCCTAACCGACAGGCCTCCTACGAGCAGTACTTC. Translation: CASSSPNRQASYEQYF.

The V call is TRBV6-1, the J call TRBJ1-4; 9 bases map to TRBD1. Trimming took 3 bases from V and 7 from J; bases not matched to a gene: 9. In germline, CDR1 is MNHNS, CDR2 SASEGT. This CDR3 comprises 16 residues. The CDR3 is CASSERTGAKGEKLFF. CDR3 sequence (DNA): TGTGCCAGCAGTGAGAGGACAGGGGCAAAAGGTGAAAAACTGTTTTTT.

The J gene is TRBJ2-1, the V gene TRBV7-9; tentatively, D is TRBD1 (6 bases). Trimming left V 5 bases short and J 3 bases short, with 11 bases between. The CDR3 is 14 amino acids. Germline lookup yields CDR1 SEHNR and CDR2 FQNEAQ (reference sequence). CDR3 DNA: TGTGCCAGCAGCATCCAGGACAGCTACAATGAGCAGTTCTTC. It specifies CASSIQDSYNEQFF.

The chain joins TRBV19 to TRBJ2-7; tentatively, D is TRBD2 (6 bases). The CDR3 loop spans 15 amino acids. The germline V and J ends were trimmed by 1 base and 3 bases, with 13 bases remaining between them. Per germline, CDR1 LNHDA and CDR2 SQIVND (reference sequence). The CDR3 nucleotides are TGTGCCAGTAGTATAGCAGGCGGGATTCGCTACGAGCAGTACTTC. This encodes CASSIAGGIRYEQYF.

For the CDR3, the DNA is TGTGCCAGCAGCTTAATGGGGGGAGCAGTAAATGAGCAGTTCTTC. Its translation: CASSLMGGAVNEQFF. The chain uses TRBV7-3 and TRBJ2-1, with D tentatively TRBD2 (6 bases). V lost 1 base and J 7 bases, leaving 14 bases between the germline ends. In germline, CDR1 is SGHTA, CDR2 FQGTGA. This CDR3 is 15 amino acids long.

The CDR3 bases are TGTGCCTTGGGACCGATCAGGATGAACACTGAAGCTTTCTTT. Translation: CALGPIRMNTEAFF. The rearrangement uses TRBV30 and TRBJ1-1; TRBD1 might be the D (5 bases). The CDR3 sequence is 14 residues long. Germline V CDR1 and CDR2: GTSNPN, SVGIG (reference sequence). Trimming pared 7 bases from V and 0 bases from J, leaving 15 bases between.

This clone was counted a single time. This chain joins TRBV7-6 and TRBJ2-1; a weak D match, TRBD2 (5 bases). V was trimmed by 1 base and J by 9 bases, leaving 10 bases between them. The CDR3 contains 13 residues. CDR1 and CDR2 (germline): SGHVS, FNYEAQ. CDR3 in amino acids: CASSLGPEGEQFF. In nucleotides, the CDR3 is TGTGCCAGCAGCTTAGGGCCCGAGGGTGAGCAGTTCTTC.

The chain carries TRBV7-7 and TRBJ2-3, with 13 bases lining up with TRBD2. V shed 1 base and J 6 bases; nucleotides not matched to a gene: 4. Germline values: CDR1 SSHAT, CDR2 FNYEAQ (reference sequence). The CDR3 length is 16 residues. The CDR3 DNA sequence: TGTGCCAGCAGCTTAGGACTAGCGGGGGGCCCGGATACGCAGTATTTT. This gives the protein CASSLGLAGGPDTQYF.

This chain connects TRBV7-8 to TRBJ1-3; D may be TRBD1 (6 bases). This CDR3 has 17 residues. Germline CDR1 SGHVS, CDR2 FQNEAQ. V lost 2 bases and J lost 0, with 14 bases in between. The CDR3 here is CASSLLGHSSSGNTIYF. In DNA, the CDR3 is TGTGCCAGCAGCTTACTGGGACATTCGAGCTCTGGAAACACCATATATTTT.

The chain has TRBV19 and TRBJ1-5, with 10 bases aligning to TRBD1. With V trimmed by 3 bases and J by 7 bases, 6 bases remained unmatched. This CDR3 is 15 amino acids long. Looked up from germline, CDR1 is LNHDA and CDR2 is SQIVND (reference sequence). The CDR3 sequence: CASSILGTGAQPQHF. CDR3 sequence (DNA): TGTGCCAGTAGTATTCTCGGGACAGGGGCCCAGCCCCAGCATTTT. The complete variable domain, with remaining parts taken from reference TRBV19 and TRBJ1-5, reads DGGITQSPKYLFRKEGQNVTLSCEQNLNHDAMYWYRQDPGQGLRLIYYSQIVNDFQKGDIAEGYSVSREKKESFPLTVTSAQKNPTAFYLCASSILGTGAQPQHFGDGTRLSIL.

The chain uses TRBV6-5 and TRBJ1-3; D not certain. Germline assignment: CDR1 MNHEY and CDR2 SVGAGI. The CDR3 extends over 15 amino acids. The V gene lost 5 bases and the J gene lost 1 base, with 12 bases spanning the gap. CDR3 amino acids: CASSMRSQSGNTIYF. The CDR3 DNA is TGTGCCAGCAGTATGAGGTCTCAATCTGGAAACACCATATATTTT.

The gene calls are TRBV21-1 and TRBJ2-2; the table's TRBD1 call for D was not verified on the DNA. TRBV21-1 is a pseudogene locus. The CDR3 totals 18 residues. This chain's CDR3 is CASSKISGRGRGTGELFF. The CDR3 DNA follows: TGTGCCAGCAGCAAAATTTCTGGCAGGGGGCGTGGCACCGGGGAGCTGTTTTTT.

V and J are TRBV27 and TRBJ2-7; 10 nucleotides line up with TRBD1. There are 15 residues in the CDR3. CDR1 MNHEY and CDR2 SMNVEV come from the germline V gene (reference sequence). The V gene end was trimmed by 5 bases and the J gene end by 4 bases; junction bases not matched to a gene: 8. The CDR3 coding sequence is TGTGCCAGCAGTACCCGGGACAGGGGTTCTTACGAGCAGTACTTC. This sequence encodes CASSTRDRGSYEQYF.

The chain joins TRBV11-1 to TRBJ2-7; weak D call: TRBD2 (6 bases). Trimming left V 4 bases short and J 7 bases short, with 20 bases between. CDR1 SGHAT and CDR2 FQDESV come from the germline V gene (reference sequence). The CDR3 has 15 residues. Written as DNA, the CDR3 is TGTGCCAGCAGCTCCGATGTATATGGAGGGGAGGAGCAGTACTTC. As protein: CASSSDVYGGEEQYF.

This chain's CDR3 is CASSMRLQETQYF. The CDR3 DNA is TGTGCCAGTAGTATGAGGCTACAAGAGACCCAGTACTTC. This chain joins TRBV19 and TRBJ2-5, with no clear D. Trimming removed 3 bases at V and 2 bases at J, with 7 bases between. The length of the CDR3 is 13 residues. Germline V CDR1 and CDR2: LNHDA, SQIVND (reference sequence).

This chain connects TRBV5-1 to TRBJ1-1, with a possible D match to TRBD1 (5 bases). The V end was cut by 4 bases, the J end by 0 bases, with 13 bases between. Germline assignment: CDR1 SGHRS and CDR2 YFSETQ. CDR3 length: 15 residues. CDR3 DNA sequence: TGCGCCAGCAGCCGACAGAGTACAATGAACACTGAAGCTTTCTTT. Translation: CASSRQSTMNTEAFF.

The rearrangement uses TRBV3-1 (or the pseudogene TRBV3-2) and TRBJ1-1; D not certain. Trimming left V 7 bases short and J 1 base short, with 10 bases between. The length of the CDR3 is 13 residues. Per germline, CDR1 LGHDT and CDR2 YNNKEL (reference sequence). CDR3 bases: TGTGCCAGCAATCTCGGGAGGAACACTGAAGCTTTCTTT. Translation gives CASNLGRNTEAFF.

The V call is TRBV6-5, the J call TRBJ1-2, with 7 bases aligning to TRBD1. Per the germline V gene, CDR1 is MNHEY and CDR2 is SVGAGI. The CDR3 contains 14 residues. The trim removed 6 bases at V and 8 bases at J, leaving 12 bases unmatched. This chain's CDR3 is CASRLPQGLGGYTF. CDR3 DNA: TGTGCCAGCAGACTGCCACAGGGGCTTGGGGGCTACACCTTC.

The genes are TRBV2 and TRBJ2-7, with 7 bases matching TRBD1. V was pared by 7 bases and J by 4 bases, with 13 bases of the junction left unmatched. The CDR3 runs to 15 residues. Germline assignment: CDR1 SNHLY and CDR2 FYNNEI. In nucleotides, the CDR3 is TGTGCCAGCATCTCAATCCCGGGACAGACATACGAGCAGTACTTC. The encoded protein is CASISIPGQTYEQYF.

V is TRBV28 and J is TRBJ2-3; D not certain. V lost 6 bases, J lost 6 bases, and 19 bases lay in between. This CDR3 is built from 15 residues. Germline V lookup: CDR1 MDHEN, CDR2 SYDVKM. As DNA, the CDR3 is TGTGCCAGCAGCCGCACCATCTCGGGTATGGATACGCAGTATTTT. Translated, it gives CASSRTISGMDTQYF.

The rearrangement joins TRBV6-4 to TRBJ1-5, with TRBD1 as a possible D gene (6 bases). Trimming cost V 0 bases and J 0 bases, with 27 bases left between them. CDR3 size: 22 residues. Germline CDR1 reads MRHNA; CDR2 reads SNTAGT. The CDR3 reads CASSDSTGTGTPSLCSNQPQHF. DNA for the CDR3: TGTGCCAGCAGTGACTCCACAGGGACCGGTACCCCCTCACTGTGTAGCAATCAGCCCCAGCATTTT.

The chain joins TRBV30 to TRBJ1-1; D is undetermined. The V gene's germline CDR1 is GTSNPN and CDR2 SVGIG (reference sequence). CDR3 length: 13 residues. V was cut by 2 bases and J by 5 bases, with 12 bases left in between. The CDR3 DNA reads TGTGCCTGGAGTACTGAAGGGAGTACTGAAGCTTTCTTT. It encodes CAWSTEGSTEAFF. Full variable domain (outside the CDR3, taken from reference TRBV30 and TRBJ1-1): SQTIHQWPATLVQPVGSPLSLECTVEGTSNPNLYWYRQAAGRGLQLLFYSVGIGQISSEVPQNLSASRPQDRQFILSSKKLLLSDSGFYLCAWSTEGSTEAFFGQGTRLTVV.

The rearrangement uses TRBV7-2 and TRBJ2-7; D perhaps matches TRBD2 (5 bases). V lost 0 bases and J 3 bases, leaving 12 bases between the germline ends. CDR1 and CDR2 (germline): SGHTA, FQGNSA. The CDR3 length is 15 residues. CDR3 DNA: TGTGCCAGCAGCTTAGCCGGGCTAGCAGACTACGAGCAGTACTTC. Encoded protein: CASSLAGLADYEQYF.

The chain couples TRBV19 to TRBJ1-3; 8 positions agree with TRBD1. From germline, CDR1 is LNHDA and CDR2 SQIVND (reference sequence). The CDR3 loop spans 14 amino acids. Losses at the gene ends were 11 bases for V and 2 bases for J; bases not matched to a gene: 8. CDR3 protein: CAARQGMTGNTIYF. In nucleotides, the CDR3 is TGTGCCGCTCGACAGGGGATGACTGGAAACACCATATATTTT.

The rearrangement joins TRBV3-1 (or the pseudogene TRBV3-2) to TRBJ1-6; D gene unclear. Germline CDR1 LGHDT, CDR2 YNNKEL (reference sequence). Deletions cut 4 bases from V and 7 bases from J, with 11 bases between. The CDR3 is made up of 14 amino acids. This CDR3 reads CASSPQQANSPLHF. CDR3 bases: TGTGCCAGCAGCCCCCAGCAAGCGAATTCACCCCTCCACTTT.